These 27 T cell receptor beta chains were all obtained from the same sample, sequenced in a study of cytomegalovirus exposure and HLA in healthy donors. Both 60 Vbeta primers and 13 Jbeta primers went into the PCR. Libraries were prepared by immunoSEQ multiplex PCR; TCRdb keeps only in-frame clonotypes and omits some of them. The repertoire holds more than 95,000 clones, less than 80% seen once, with approximately 3.8% in the top ten. Specimen: PBMCs. The receptors stem from a man aged 30-40 years in good health and CMV-seronegative.

This rearrangement joins TRBV2 to TRBJ2-1; tentatively, D is TRBD1 (5 bases). The germline V gene has CDR1 SNHLY and CDR2 FYNNEI. V lost 6 bases to trimming and J lost 4 bases, with 16 bases between them. This CDR3 is 15 amino acids long. This chain's CDR3 is CASSDSGAPYNEQFF. CDR3 nucleotides: TGTGCCAGCAGCGACAGTGGGGCCCCTTACAATGAGCAGTTCTTC.

The rearrangement joins TRBV2 to TRBJ2-3; 14 bases are a match to TRBD2. V lost 7 bases and J lost 0; bases outside the gene matches: 9. There are 18 residues in the CDR3. Per germline, CDR1 SNHLY and CDR2 FYNNEI. CDR3 sequence: CASTRTSGGWDSTDTQYF. The DNA for the CDR3 is TGTGCCAGCACTAGGACTAGCGGGGGGTGGGATAGCACAGATACGCAGTATTTT.

The chain joins TRBV2 to TRBJ2-7; 9 bases are shared with TRBD1. The J segment lost 0 bases and the V segment lost 5 bases, leaving 8 bases of the junction unmatched. Germline V gene sequence: CDR1 SNHLY, CDR2 FYNNEI. The CDR3 loop spans 16 amino acids. For the CDR3, the DNA is TGTGCCAGCAGTCGAAGCCCGGGACAGGGCTCCTACGAGCAGTACTTC. Translating gives CASSRSPGQGSYEQYF.

J is TRBJ1-4 and V is TRBV5-8; 10 bases are a match to TRBD1. Germline CDR1 reads SGHTS; CDR2 reads YDEGEE. Trimming at V came to 0 bases and at J to 5 bases, leaving 1 base not matched to a gene. CDR3 length: 15 amino acids. The CDR3: CASSLAGQGNEKLFF. In nucleotides, the CDR3 is TGTGCCAGCAGCTTGGCGGGACAGGGGAATGAAAAACTGTTTTTT.

The chain employs TRBV7-9 and TRBJ1-6; 7 bases are a match to TRBD1. The CDR3 totals 15 residues. Trimming cost V 3 bases and J 6 bases; bases outside gene matches: 5. Germline values: CDR1 SEHNR, CDR2 FQNEAQ (reference sequence). The CDR3 DNA follows: TGTGCCAGCAGCTTGACAGGGACGGGTAATTCACCCCTCCACTTT. The encoded protein is CASSLTGTGNSPLHF.

The chain uses TRBV28 and TRBJ1-1; D ambiguous. Trimming cost V 9 bases and J 5 bases, with 13 bases left between them. Germline CDR1 reads MDHEN; CDR2 reads SYDVKM. The CDR3 contains 12 residues. The CDR3, as DNA: TGTGCCAGAACGAGAGGGAGGACTGAAGCTTTCTTT. This sequence encodes CARTRGRTEAFF.

V and J are TRBV5-4 and TRBJ1-5, with a weak D call TRBD1 (6 bases). V was clipped by 0 bases and J by 3 bases, with 10 bases between them. Looked up from germline, CDR1 is SGHNT and CDR2 is YYREEE (reference sequence). The CDR3 is 15 amino acids. DNA of the CDR3: TGTGCCAGCAGCTTGGAGGGGGGGAACAATCAGCCCCAGCATTTT. Its translation is CASSLEGGNNQPQHF. The full variable domain, completed using reference TRBV5-4 and TRBJ1-5, is ETGVTQSPTHLIKTRGQQVTLRCSSQSGHNTVSWYQQALGQGPQFIFQYYREEENGRGNFPPRFSGLQFPNYSSELNVNALELDDSALYLCASSLEGGNNQPQHFGDGTRLSIL.

The genes are TRBV4-1 and TRBJ1-4; TRBD1 matches at 8 bases. Trimming cost V 1 base and J 5 bases; bases outside gene matches: 9. Per the germline V gene, CDR1 is MGHRA and CDR2 is YSYEKL. The CDR3 covers 17 residues. The DNA of the CDR3 is TGCGCCAGCAGCCAAGGTTTATCGACAGGGGCGAATGAAAAACTGTTTTTT. Encoded protein: CASSQGLSTGANEKLFF.

This chain connects TRBV28 to TRBJ1-2; 10 nucleotides match TRBD1. The V segment lost 8 bases and the J segment 8 bases; nucleotides outside the gene matches: 14. The CDR3 has 15 residues. Germline-derived CDR1 and CDR2 are MDHEN and SYDVKM. The CDR3 DNA reads as TGTGCCAGCGGACACGGGACAGGGGTTAGAAGCGGCTACACCTTC. Residues: CASGHGTGVRSGYTF.

The rearrangement uses TRBV11-3 and TRBJ1-6; no definite D call. Germline-derived CDR1 and CDR2 are SGHNT and YENEEA. This CDR3 spans 13 amino acids. The V and J ends lost 3 bases and 7 bases respectively, with 7 bases between them. The CDR3 loop reads CASSFTQNSPLHF. The CDR3, as DNA: TGTGCCAGCAGCTTTACACAAAATTCACCCCTCCACTTT.

The chain uses TRBV5-6 and TRBJ1-1; TRBD1 is a possible D gene (6 bases). The CDR3 contains 17 residues. V was cut by 4 bases and J by 1 base, with 20 bases left in between. Per the germline V gene, CDR1 is SGHDT and CDR2 is YYEEEE. The DNA for the CDR3 is TGTGCCAGCAGCCGTTATACCTACAGGGCCTGGAACACTGAAGCTTTCTTT. The encoded protein is CASSRYTYRAWNTEAFF.

This clone was seen a few times. The genes are TRBV7-8 and TRBJ2-7; 11 bases are shared with TRBD2. Germline V gene lookup returns CDR1 SGHVS and CDR2 FQNEAQ. This CDR3 region has 17 residues. V shed 5 bases and J 4 bases; nucleotides not matched to a gene: 13. CDR3 loop: CASSPGLAGGLGYEQYF. CDR3 DNA: TGTGCCAGCAGCCCTGGGCTAGCGGGGGGTCTGGGTTACGAGCAGTACTTC.

As for this clone: One end of the junction varies from germline; a read error may be responsible. The same CDR3 can be traced to other DNA sequences in this sample. V and J are TRBV6-1 and TRBJ1-2; 12 nucleotides agree with TRBD1. Germline lookup yields CDR1 MNHNS and CDR2 SASEGT. The CDR3 consists of 15 residues. In nucleotides, the CDR3 is TGTGCCAGCAGTGGTTTTCGGGACAGGGGGCGCATGATCTCCTTC. This gives the protein CASSGFRDRGRMISF.

CDR3 nucleotides: TGTGCCAGCAGCGGAGGGAGCACTGAAGCTTTCTTT. It specifies CASSGGSTEAFF. The chain is built from TRBV9 and TRBJ1-1; D is uncertain. V lost 3 bases and J 4 bases, leaving 7 bases between the germline ends. There are 12 residues in the CDR3. Germline assignment: CDR1 SGDLS and CDR2 YYNGEE.

This rearrangement joins TRBV7-9 to TRBJ1-2; TRBD1 aligns across 9 bases. The CDR3 sequence is 15 residues long. J lost 3 bases, V lost 3 bases, and 5 bases had no gene match. Germline V gene data show CDR1 as SEHNR and CDR2 as FQNEAQ (reference sequence). CDR3 DNA sequence: TGTGCCAGCAGCTTTGCCGGGACAGGGTACTATGGCTACACCTTC. It codes for CASSFAGTGYYGYTF.

This sequence joins TRBV15 and TRBJ2-5; D unresolved. Per germline, CDR1 LNHNV and CDR2 YYDKDF (reference sequence). The CDR3 consists of 13 residues. Deletions cut 0 bases from V and 5 bases from J, with 7 bases between. For the CDR3, the DNA is TGTGCCACCAGCAGAGACCGTGAGGAGACCCAGTACTTC. Protein sequence: CATSRDREETQYF.

This chain connects TRBV5-4 to TRBJ2-1; D gene unclear. Trimming removed 0 bases at V and 4 bases at J, with 5 bases between. The germline CDR1 and CDR2 sequences are SGHNT and YYREEE (reference sequence). The CDR3 has 13 amino acids. CDR3 residues: CASSLAPYNEQFF. CDR3 DNA sequence: TGTGCCAGCAGCTTGGCTCCGTACAATGAGCAGTTCTTC.

The chain is built from TRBV5-1 and TRBJ2-1, with D unresolved. CDR1 and CDR2 from the germline V gene are SGHRS and YFSETQ. This CDR3 contains 12 residues. Trimming pared 3 bases from V and 8 bases from J, leaving 9 bases between. The CDR3 reads CASSSNVDEQFF. The CDR3 DNA is TGCGCCAGCAGCTCCAACGTAGATGAGCAGTTCTTC.

The V and J genes are TRBV7-2 and TRBJ2-5; 12 bases align to TRBD2. The germline V gene encodes CDR1 SGHTA and CDR2 FQGNSA. The CDR3 sequence is 15 residues long. The V and J ends lost 7 bases and 4 bases, in that order; junction bases with no gene match: 7. As DNA, the CDR3 is TGTGCCAGCATCCCGGGGGGACTAGCGGGAGAGACCCAGTACTTC. Its protein is CASIPGGLAGETQYF.

This rearrangement joins TRBV7-2 to TRBJ2-7; D is perhaps TRBD1 (6 bases). Germline V lookup: CDR1 SGHTA, CDR2 FQGNSA. This CDR3 spans 10 amino acids. V lost 11 bases to trimming and J lost 6 bases, with 11 bases between them. This CDR3 reads CAGNRAEQYF. The CDR3 region has the DNA TGTGCCGGGAACAGGGCCGAGCAGTACTTC.

The chain joins TRBV6-4 to TRBJ2-1; D is uncertain. Germline loops: CDR1 MRHNA, CDR2 SNTAGT. V lost 0 bases to trimming and J lost 0 bases, with 9 bases between them. The CDR3 loop spans 16 amino acids. DNA for the CDR3: TGTGCCAGCAGTGACTCGATGCGGAGCTCCTACAATGAGCAGTTCTTC. As protein: CASSDSMRSSYNEQFF.

The chain links TRBV7-2 to TRBJ2-7; 9 bases match TRBD2. This CDR3 comprises 17 residues. CDR1 and CDR2 (germline): SGHTA, FQGNSA. V lost 5 bases and J lost 4; bases outside the gene matches: 15. The CDR3 loop is CASSPSWGRGGQYEQYF. CDR3 nucleotide sequence: TGTGCCAGCAGCCCGTCATGGGGGCGGGGGGGTCAGTACGAGCAGTACTTC.

This clone has just a few counts. The chain joins TRBV5-1 to TRBJ2-7, with D perhaps TRBD1 (5 bases). CDR1 and CDR2 (germline): SGHRS, YFSETQ. V lost 3 bases, J lost 4 bases, and 11 bases lay in between. The CDR3 totals 13 residues. The CDR3 spells CASSSLGQYEQYF. In DNA form, the CDR3 reads TGCGCCAGCAGCTCTCTCGGACAATACGAGCAGTACTTC. Complete variable domain (other parts from reference TRBV5-1 and TRBJ2-7): KAGVTQTPRYLIKTRGQQVTLSCSPISGHRSVSWYQQTPGQGLQFLFEYFSETQRNKGNFPGRFSGRQFSNSRSEMNVSTLELGDSALYLCASSSLGQYEQYFGPGTRLTVT.

J is TRBJ2-5 and V is TRBV7-8; 14 bases map to TRBD2. Germline V lookup: CDR1 SGHVS, CDR2 FQNEAQ. Trimming removed 5 bases from V and 0 bases from J; junction bases left unmatched: 11. The length of the CDR3 is 19 residues. The CDR3 sequence is CASSLGLAGGRMYQETQYF. CDR3 in DNA: TGTGCCAGCAGCCTAGGACTAGCGGGGGGTCGAATGTACCAAGAGACCCAGTACTTC.

This clone appeared a few times. The chain is built from TRBV11-2 and TRBJ1-2; 10 bases map to TRBD1. Germline CDR1 is SGHAT and CDR2 is FQNNGV. The V gene end was trimmed by 5 bases and the J gene end by 8 bases; junction bases not matched to a gene: 8. The length of the CDR3 is 14 residues. Here the CDR3 reads CASSPQTGGWGYTF. The DNA of the CDR3 is TGTGCCAGCAGCCCTCAGACAGGGGGCTGGGGCTACACCTTC.

This sequence joins TRBV2 and TRBJ2-7; weak D call: TRBD2 (6 bases). V lost 7 bases, J lost 5 bases, and 21 bases lay in between. This CDR3 region has 15 residues. Germline V lookup: CDR1 SNHLY, CDR2 FYNNEI. The DNA of the CDR3 is TGTGCCAGCATCTGGGACTGGCCCGAGTCGAACGAGCAGTACTTC. Amino acids: CASIWDWPESNEQYF.

The chain combines TRBV11-2 with TRBJ1-2; no clear D. The germline V gene has CDR1 SGHAT and CDR2 FQNNGV. V was pared by 8 bases and J by 1 base, with 11 bases between. CDR3 size: 13 residues. CDR3 region: CASGHGVNYGYTF. CDR3 coding DNA: TGTGCCAGCGGCCACGGGGTTAACTATGGCTACACCTTC.